This TCR beta chain came from a study of graft-versus-host responses after intestinal transplantation. Study summary: Recipients across the board were started on anti-thymocyte globulin induction, then kept on tacrolimus and steroids for about 3 years. Findings and limits, study-wide: Investigators detected GvH clones in recipient marrow, with some emerging earlier in ileum or blood.

Worth noting for this clone: Its antigen is unknown.

Germline CDR1 MDHEN, CDR2 SYDVKM. V was cut by 8 bases and J by 1 base, with 5 bases left in between. The CDR3 has 11 residues. Sequenced by immunoSEQ multiplex PCR; TCRdb stores in-frame clones only, minus some. The sample carries about 130,000 clones, about 93% recorded once. The starting material was unstimulated CD4+ T cells sorted from spleen or lymph node cells, obtained before intestinal transplant. V and J are TRBV28 and TRBJ1-1, with D uncertain. This TCR came from a human donor who received an intestinal transplant. The CDR3 sequence: CASDTNTEAFF. CDR3 coding DNA: TGTGCCAGCGACACGAACACTGAAGCTTTCTTT.